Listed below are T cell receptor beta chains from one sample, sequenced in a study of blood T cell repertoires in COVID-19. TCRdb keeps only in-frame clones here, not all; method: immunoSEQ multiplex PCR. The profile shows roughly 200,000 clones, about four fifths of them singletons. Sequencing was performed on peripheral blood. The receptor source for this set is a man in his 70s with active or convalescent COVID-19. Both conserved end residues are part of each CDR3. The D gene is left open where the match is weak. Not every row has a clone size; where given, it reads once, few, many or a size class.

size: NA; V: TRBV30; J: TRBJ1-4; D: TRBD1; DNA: TGTGCCTGGAGCGCAAGGGACAGGGGAGAAACAACTAATGAAAAACTGTTTTTT; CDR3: CAWSARDRGETTNEKLFF
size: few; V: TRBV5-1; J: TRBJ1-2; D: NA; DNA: TGCGCCAGCAGTCCGGGCCTTCAGGGGGGCTACACCTTC; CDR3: CASSPGLQGGYTF
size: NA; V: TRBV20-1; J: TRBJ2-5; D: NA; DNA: TGCAGTGCTAGTGCGTCCGGGGGACAAGAGACCCAGTACTTC; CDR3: CSASASGGQETQYF
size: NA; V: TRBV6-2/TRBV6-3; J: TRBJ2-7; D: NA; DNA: TGTGCCAGCAGCCCCCGACAGGAAACAGTCTACGAGCAGTACTTC; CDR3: CASSPRQETVYEQYF
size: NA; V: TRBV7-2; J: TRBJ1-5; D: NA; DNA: TGTGCCAGCAGCTTAGACATTCATCAGCCCCAGCATTTT; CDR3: CASSLDIHQPQHF
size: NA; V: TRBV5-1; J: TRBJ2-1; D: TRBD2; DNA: TGCGCCAGCAGCTTAGGACTAGCGGGGGGGTTAAATGAGCAGTTCTTC; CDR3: CASSLGLAGGLNEQFF
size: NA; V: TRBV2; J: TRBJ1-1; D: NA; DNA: TGTGCCAGCAGATTGGAGGAAAACACTGAAGCTTTCTTT; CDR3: CASRLEENTEAFF
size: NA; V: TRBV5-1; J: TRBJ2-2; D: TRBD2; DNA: TGCGCCAGCAGCTTTAAGGCGGGAGACACCGGGGAGCTGTTTTTT; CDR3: CASSFKAGDTGELFF
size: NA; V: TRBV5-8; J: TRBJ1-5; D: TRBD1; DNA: TGTGCCAGCAGCTCGGGACAGACCGTTAGCAATCAGCCCCAGCATTTT; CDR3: CASSSGQTVSNQPQHF
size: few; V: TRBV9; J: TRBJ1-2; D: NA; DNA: TGTGCCAGCAGCACTCCCCGGGACTCCGCGCCCTATGGCTACACCTTC; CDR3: CASSTPRDSAPYGYTF
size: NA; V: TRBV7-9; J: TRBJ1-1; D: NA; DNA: TGTGCCGGGGGGTACGGGGGCACTGAAGCTTTCTTT; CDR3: CAGGYGGTEAFF
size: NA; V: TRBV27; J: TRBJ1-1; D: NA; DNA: TGTGCCAGCAGTTTCCAGGGGAAGACTGAAGCTTTCTTT; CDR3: CASSFQGKTEAFF
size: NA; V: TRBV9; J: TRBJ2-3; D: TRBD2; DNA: TGTGCCAGCAGCGTAGCCCCTGGGGGTCGACTAGCGGGAAGCACAGATACGCAGTATTTT; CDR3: CASSVAPGGRLAGSTDTQYF
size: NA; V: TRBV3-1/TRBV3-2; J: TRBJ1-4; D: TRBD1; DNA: TGTGCCAGCAGCCACCCGGGACAGGGGATTGAAAAACTGTTTTTT; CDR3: CASSHPGQGIEKLFF
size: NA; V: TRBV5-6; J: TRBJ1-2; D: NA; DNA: TGTGCCAGCAGCTTAAACAGGGAAGTAGGGTACACCTTC; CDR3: CASSLNREVGYTF
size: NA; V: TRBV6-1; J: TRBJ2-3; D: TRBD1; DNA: TGTGCCAGCAGTGTAGGGGGCGCTTTCTTAAGCACAGATACGCAGTATTTT; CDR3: CASSVGGAFLSTDTQYF
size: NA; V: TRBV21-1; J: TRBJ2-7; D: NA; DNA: TGTGCCAGCAGCAATTGCGGGGGCTACTACGAGCAGTACTTC; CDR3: CASSNCGGYYEQYF
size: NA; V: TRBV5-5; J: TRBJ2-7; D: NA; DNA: TGTGCCAGCAGCTTTATGCAGGGCCGCTCCTACGAGCAGTACTTC; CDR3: CASSFMQGRSYEQYF
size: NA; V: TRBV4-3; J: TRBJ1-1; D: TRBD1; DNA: TGCGCCAGCAGCCAAGATCGGGTGGGAAAGGGGGCGCCGGGCACTGAAGCTTTCTTT; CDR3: CASSQDRVGKGAPGTEAFF
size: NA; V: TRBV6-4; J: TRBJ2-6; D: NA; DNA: TGTGCCAGCAGTGAATACATTGGGGCCAACGTCCTGACTTTC; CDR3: CASSEYIGANVLTF
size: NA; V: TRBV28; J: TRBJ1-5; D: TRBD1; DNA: TGTGCCAGCACCCTCCCCGGGACAGGGGTAAAGAATAGCAATCAGCCCCAGCATTTT; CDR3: CASTLPGTGVKNSNQPQHF
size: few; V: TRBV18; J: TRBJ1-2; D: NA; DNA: TGTGCCAGCTCACCAAACAGGGAGTATGGCTACACCTTC; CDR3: CASSPNREYGYTF
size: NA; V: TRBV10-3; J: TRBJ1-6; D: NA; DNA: TGTGCCATCAGTGAGCAGGGTAGCTCCTATAATTCACCCCTCCACTTT; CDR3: CAISEQGSSYNSPLHF
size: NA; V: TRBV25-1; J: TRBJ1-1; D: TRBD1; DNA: TGTGCCAGCAGGACAGGGGCCCCGGGTGAAGCTTTCTTT; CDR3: CASRTGAPGEAFF
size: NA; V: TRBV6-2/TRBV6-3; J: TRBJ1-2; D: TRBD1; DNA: TGTGCCAGCAGTTCACAGGGGGTTCAAGATGGCTACACCTTC; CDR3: CASSSQGVQDGYTF
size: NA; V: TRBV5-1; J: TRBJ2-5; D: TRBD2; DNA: TGCGCCAGCAGCTTGCATAGCGGGGGACCCCAAGAGACCCAGTACTTC; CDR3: CASSLHSGGPQETQYF
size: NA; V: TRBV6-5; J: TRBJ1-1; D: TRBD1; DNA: TGTGCCAGCAGTCCAGGGACAGGGTGGATTGCTGAAGCTTTCTTT; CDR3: CASSPGTGWIAEAFF
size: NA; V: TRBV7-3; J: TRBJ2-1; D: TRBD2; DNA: TGTGCCAGCAGCTTAAGGTCCCTAGCGGACCGCTTCGACAATGAGCAGTTCTTC; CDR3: CASSLRSLADRFDNEQFF
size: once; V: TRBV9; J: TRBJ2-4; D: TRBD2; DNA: TGTGCCAGCAGCGGTAGCGGGCGGACTCAGTACTTC; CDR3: CASSGSGRTQYF
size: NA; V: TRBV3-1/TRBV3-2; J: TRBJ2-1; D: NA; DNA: TGTGCCAGCAGCCAAGAGACTACTTCCTACAATGAGCAGTTCTTC; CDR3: CASSQETTSYNEQFF
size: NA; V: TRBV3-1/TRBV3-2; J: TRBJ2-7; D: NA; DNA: TGTGCCAGCAGCCAAGATCTCCACGAGCAGTACTTC; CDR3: CASSQDLHEQYF
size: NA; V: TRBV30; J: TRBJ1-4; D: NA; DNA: TGTGCCTGGAGTGTACGGGGGGCCGGGGAAAAACTGTTTTTT; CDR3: CAWSVRGAGEKLFF
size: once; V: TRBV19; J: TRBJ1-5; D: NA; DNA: TGTGCCAGTAGTCCAACTTGGGGGGGTTCGAATCAGCCCCAGCATTTT; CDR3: CASSPTWGGSNQPQHF
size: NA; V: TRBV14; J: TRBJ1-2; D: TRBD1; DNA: TGTGCCAGCAGTGGGACAGTTGATGGCTACACCTTC; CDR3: CASSGTVDGYTF
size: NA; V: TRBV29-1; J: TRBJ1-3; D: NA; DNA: TGCAGCGTTGAAAGCTACTCTGGAAACACCATATATTTT; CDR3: CSVESYSGNTIYF
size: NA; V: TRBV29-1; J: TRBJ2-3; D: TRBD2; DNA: TGCAGCGTGGGCCCCGGGGCGGGGGACACAGATACGCAGTATTTT; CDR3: CSVGPGAGDTDTQYF
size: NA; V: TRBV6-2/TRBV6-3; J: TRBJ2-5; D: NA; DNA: TGTGCCAGCAGTTCCCGGCCGGGGAGGGGGCAAGAGACCCAGTACTTC; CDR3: CASSSRPGRGQETQYF
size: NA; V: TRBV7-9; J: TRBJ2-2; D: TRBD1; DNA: TGTGCCAGCAGCTTTCCGGGACAGAAAGGTGCCGGGGAGCTGTTTTTT; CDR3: CASSFPGQKGAGELFF
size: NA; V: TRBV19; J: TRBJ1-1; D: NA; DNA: TGTGCCAGTAGTCCGCTTGGAGGGCCTGAAGCTTTCTTT; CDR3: CASSPLGGPEAFF
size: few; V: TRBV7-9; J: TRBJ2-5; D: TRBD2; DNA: TGTGCCAGCAGCTACCTAGCGGGAGTTGGAGAGACCCAGTACTTC; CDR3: CASSYLAGVGETQYF
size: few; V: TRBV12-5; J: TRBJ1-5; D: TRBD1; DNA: TGTGCTAGTGGCCGGGACAGGGGGAAACAGCCCCAGCATTTT; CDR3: CASGRDRGKQPQHF
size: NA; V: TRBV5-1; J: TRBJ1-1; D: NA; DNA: TGCGCCAGCAGCGAGCAGGTGATGAACACTGAAGCTTTCTTT; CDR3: CASSEQVMNTEAFF